This T cell receptor beta chain comes out of a study of blood T cell repertoires in COVID-19. Across the whole study: Donors in the United States, Italy and Spain gave samples during acute or convalescent COVID-19. Sample material is recorded as cDNA or gDNA derived from T cells, B-cell-depleted T cells, or PBMCs.

In the original processing: Amplification of reference gene primers provided the estimated nucleated cell counts. TCRdb's copy holds only in-frame clones and misses some; the assay was immunoSEQ multiplex PCR. From that table come the V and J calls and clone size; the DNA was used to work out D and trimming. The top ten hold 0.95% to 1.2% of the sample, which has 300,000 or so clones, 75% to 95% seen once. Trimming cost V 5 bases and J 1 base; bases outside gene matches: 18. The CDR3 spans 21 residues. Germline V gene lookup returns CDR1 LNHDA and CDR2 SQIVND (reference sequence). In assigning cohorts, the study relied on participant-reported clinical history.

V and J are TRBV19 and TRBJ2-4; 12 positions match TRBD2. This clonotype was sampled from a woman aged 25 to 39 who had recovered from COVID-19. Sequenced input: PBMCs or T cells enriched from blood (not recorded which). The DNA for the CDR3 is TGTGCCAGTAGTTTGGCTAGCGGGAGGGCCAGGGCAGGTTTGGCCAAAAACATTCAGTACTTC. Residues: CASSLASGRARAGLAKNIQYF.